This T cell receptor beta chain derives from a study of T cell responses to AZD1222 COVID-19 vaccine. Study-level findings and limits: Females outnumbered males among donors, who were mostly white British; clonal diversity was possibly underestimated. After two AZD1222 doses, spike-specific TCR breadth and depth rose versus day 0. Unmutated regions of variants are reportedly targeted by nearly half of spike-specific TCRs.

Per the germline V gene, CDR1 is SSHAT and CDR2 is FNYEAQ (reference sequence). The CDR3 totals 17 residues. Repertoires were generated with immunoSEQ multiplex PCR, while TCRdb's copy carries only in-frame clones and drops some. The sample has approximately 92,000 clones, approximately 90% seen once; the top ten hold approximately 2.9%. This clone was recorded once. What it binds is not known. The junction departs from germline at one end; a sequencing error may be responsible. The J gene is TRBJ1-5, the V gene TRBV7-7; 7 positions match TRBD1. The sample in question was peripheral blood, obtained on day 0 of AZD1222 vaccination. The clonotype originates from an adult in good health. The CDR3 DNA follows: TGTGCTAGCAGCTTAGTAATCCGGGACAGCGGGAATCAGCCCCAGCATTTT. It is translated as CASSLVIRDSGNQPQHF.